This TCR beta chain was profiled in a study of post-analysis software for immune sequencing data. The wider study: Recorded disease courses covered relapsing-remitting, secondary progressive and progressive-relapsing multiple sclerosis. Some patients had no subtype annotation.

Whole-study results and caveats: Patients carried 5 or 6 TRBV segments more frequently than controls did, and TRBV5-6, TRBV5-1 and TRBV20-1 were among them.

The CDR3 loop spans 11 amino acids. Germline lookup yields CDR1 DFQATT and CDR2 SNEGSKA (reference sequence). The V end was cut by 3 bases, the J end by 3 bases, with 5 bases between. Concerning this clonotype: Antigen unknown.

Unique-molecular-identifier-tagged TCR beta cDNA libraries were used. MiXCR, applied by TCRdb to the PCR reads, yields one record per CDR3 protein. In the table there are approximately 460,000 distinct CDR3 sequences, roughly 45% of which are singletons. The receptor's source is a girl between 5 and 17 years old with multiple sclerosis. The V gene is TRBV20-1, the J gene TRBJ1-1, with unresolved D. The sequenced material came from blood. CDR3 nucleotide sequence: TGCAGTGCTAGCAGTTACACTGAAGCTTTCTTT. Translating gives CSASSYTEAFF.